This TCR beta chain derives from a study of cytomegalovirus exposure and HLA in healthy donors. Researchers ran the PCR with 60 Vbeta and 13 Jbeta primers. Some clones are missing from TCRdb's copy, which holds only in-frame ones; the method was immunoSEQ multiplex PCR. Among approximately 120,000 clones, about 79% were seen once, and the ten largest hold about 2%. Points on this clone: Its cognate antigen is unknown.

Overall study results and limits: Data from an earlier analysis indicated that most TCR beta V segments were productive either about 87% or about 30% of the time. Apparent HLA restriction characterized most CMV-associated TCR beta chains in a later analysis. CMV serostatus was the only recorded immune exposure for donors. A cluster of highly shared sequence variants was likely a sequencing artifact.

The sequence was collected from a human donor in good health. Sequenced sample: PBMCs.

The CDR3 is CASSQLSQYLTEAFF. The CDR3 bases are TGCGCCAGCAGCCAACTTTCACAATACCTTACTGAAGCTTTCTTT. V gene TRBV4-1 combines with J gene TRBJ1-1; D is ambiguous. The CDR3 covers 15 residues. The germline V gene encodes CDR1 MGHRA and CDR2 YSYEKL. Trimming removed 2 bases from V and 5 bases from J, with 15 bases in between.